The subject of this entry is one TCR beta chain. Its antigen is undetermined. This sample is drawn from a study of siplizumab effects on memory and regulatory T cells. General study points: Proliferating siplizumab-culture Treg suppressive function went unconfirmed.

Germline V gives CDR1 SEHNR, CDR2 FQNEAQ (reference sequence). This CDR3 contains 14 residues. J lost 5 bases, V lost 5 bases, and 8 bases had no gene match. TCRdb's table, derived via immunoSEQ multiplex PCR, lists solely in-frame clones and lacks some. The sample holds around 95,000 clones, 85% to 95% seen once. The V call is TRBV7-9, the J call TRBJ2-5, with 7 bases fitting TRBD1. The TCR comes from a human donor in good health. Sequenced material: non-Treg CD4+ T cells sorted from blood. This chain's CDR3 is CASSADRDRETQYF. CDR3 coding DNA: TGTGCCAGCAGCGCCGACAGGGATCGGGAGACCCAGTACTTC.